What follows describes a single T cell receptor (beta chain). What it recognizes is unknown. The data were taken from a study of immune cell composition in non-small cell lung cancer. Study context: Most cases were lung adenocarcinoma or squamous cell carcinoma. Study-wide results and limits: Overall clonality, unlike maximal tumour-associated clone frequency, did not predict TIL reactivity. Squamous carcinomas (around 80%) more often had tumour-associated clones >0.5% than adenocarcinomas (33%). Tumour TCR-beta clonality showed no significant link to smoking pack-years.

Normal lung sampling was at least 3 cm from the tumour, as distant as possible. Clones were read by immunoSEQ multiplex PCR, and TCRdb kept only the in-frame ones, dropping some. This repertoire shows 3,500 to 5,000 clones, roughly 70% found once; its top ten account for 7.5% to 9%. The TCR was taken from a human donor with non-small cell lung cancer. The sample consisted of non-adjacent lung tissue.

DNA for the CDR3: TGTGCGACGGGACGCGACTTGGACTCTGGAAACACCATATATTTT. Residues: CATGRDLDSGNTIYF. V usage is TRBV19 and J usage is TRBJ1-3, with D possibly being TRBD1 (5 bases). Germline V gene sequence: CDR1 LNHDA, CDR2 SQIVND (reference sequence). The CDR3 spans 15 residues.